A selection of T cell receptor beta chains follows, all from one sample in a study of blood T cell repertoires in COVID-19. Profiled with immunoSEQ multiplex PCR; TCRdb holds only in-frame clones, not every one. The data contain fewer than 400,000 clones, around 85% of them singletons. The sequenced sample was PBMCs or T cells enriched from blood (not recorded which). The origin of the receptors is a woman aged 25 to 39 who had been exposed to COVID-19. Each CDR3 is given without its conserved first and last residue. The order of the fields is V gene, clone size, J gene, CDR3 protein. Some rows have no size entry. The others give once, few or many, or a class for an expanded clone.

TRBV25-1	once	TRBJ1-2	ASSEAGGYGYT
TRBV11-3	NA	TRBJ2-1	ASSLVGGSYNEQF
TRBV19	NA	TRBJ2-6	ASSIQSTGGTVVLT
TRBV4-1	NA	TRBJ1-5	ASSQEGAGVGNQPQH
TRBV5-1	NA	TRBJ1-1	ASSLANRGGTEAF
TRBV29-1	NA	TRBJ1-4	SVTGITNEKLF
TRBV5-3	few	TRBJ2-1	ARSLGLAGVRNEQF
TRBV11-2	NA	TRBJ1-3	ASSLNTGGVSGNTIY
TRBV5-1	few	TRBJ1-2	ASSEGQGLDT
TRBV6-5	NA	TRBJ1-2	ASSLSDSRLDGYT
TRBV6-5	NA	TRBJ2-7	ASSYLASGGYEQY
TRBV6-5	NA	TRBJ1-6	ASSYRNIGDSPLH
TRBV4-1	NA	TRBJ2-3	ASSQVPGNTDTQY
TRBV4-3	few	TRBJ2-2	ASSQGIPNTGELF
TRBV11-3	NA	TRBJ2-7	ASSSWRHRGRVYEQY
TRBV24-1	NA	TRBJ2-1	ATSKGGNPYNEQF
TRBV2	once	TRBJ1-3	ASSDGRRSGNTIY
TRBV28	once	TRBJ1-2	ASSLSTYNYGYT
TRBV9	NA	TRBJ2-4	ASSVAGVAKNIQY
TRBV3-1/TRBV3-2	NA	TRBJ2-6	ASSHGSRASGANVLT
TRBV6-5	NA	TRBJ2-5	ASSGTVQETQY
TRBV10-1	once	TRBJ1-4	ASSEGTGNEKLF